This TCR beta chain appears in the sequencing data of a study of cytomegalovirus exposure and HLA in healthy donors (dated by TCRdb to the late 2010s). Notes on the research overall: According to an earlier analysis of a few hundred of the donors, about 179 million T cells yielded 95 million to 140 million unique TCR beta sequences and less than 300 Gb of sequence data. An early release that covered around 590 HLA-typed donors contained about 300 gigabases of sequencing data and tens of millions of unique TCR sequences. Among the approximately 400 genotyped donors, approximately 82% belonged to the genetic ancestry cluster associated with self-reported Caucasian donors. The study aimed to test whether signatures of past pathogen exposure could be identified by cataloging public T cell receptors. The T cell repertoires of some 700 subjects were profiled by immunosequencing and related to cytomegalovirus serostatus. Along with the approximately 700-subject first cohort, a separate validation cohort of more than 90 different subjects was used. To predict cytomegalovirus infection status, the study brought together high-throughput TCR immunosequencing, statistical association of individual TCRs with disease status, and machine learning. A later analysis re-examined previously published TCR beta repertoires from about 670 donors and added high-resolution HLA genotyping to investigate patterns of TCR occurrence. Rather than drawing on any new phenotypic data, the later analysis identified candidate immune exposures from TCR beta sequences and the way those sequences occurred across donors. In an earlier analysis of about 590 of the donors, high-throughput TCR beta sequencing was used to judge whether each TCR beta V gene segment behaved as functional or pseudogenic. Alongside the repertoire data, information on donor age, sex, ethnicity and CMV serostatus was compiled. Genome-wide SNP genotypes for about 65% of the roughly 670 donors were used in a later genetic analysis, which treated that subset as a discovery cohort. Every repertoire in the discovery cohort had been generated on one and the same sequencing platform. Both class I and class II loci were covered by HLA typing, at four-digit resolution. The number of typed donors differed by locus: roughly 629-640 for A, B, C, DRB1 and DQB1; some 500 for DQA1; approximately 610 for DPA1; and 400 to 480 for DPB1. Four to six DR-DQ haplotypes were handled as single units for association and clustering, since linkage in the cohort was strong. Among approximately 370 genotyped donors of the cohort, an average of around 220,000 unique TCR beta nucleotide sequences was sequenced per donor, of which 15% to 20% were non-productive. On the study overall, not on this receptor specifically: An earlier analysis of approximately 540 of the donors showed that most TCR beta V segments appeared in productive rearrangements either about 87% or about 30% of the time, which broadly matched IMGT annotations. Only TCR beta chains were sequenced in this cohort, and the absence of alpha or paired-chain data limited detectable features. In a later analysis, most CMV-associated TCR beta chains were found to appear HLA-restricted, with HLA associations seemingly driven largely by CMV exposure. Correlated functional status among segregating V segments might be attributable to linkage disequilibrium, but an unknown experimental factor could not be ruled out. Most TCR sequences were observed very rarely across donors, whereas some public TCRs were present in many individuals. Because counts were too low, about 17 rarely observed V segments, including chromosome 9 orphons, were excluded from the earlier analysis of 587 of the donors. A cluster of highly shared sequence variants was judged likely to be a technical artifact of the sequencing pipeline. A further reported finding was that TCR beta sequences accurately predicted the HLA-A and HLA-B alleles for most subjects in the first cohort. The presence/absence analyses assumed that sequencing depth was roughly uniform across donors, and that assumption may not be true. V-gene and J-gene trimming of TCR beta chains was associated with a missense DCLRE1C variant in a later genetic analysis, and the association was replicated in an independent cohort. According to a later genetic analysis, donors in an Asian-associated ancestry cluster had fewer N-insertions in productive TCRs than the roughly 700-donor mean. The authors suggested that the approach could potentially be generalized to other disease states and immunological phenotypes. Some IMGT-functional V segments, including TRBV6-2 and TRBV6-3, could not be distinguished by the 87-base-pair reads and were therefore excluded. In a later analysis, several top co-occurrence clusters were reported to appear linked to parvovirus B19, influenza, CMV and Epstein-Barr virus. For the cohort, immune exposure information was limited to CMV serostatus. In a later analysis, HLA-associated TCR beta chains were found to be more clonally expanded and to have lower generation probabilities than equally common non-associated chains. HLA typing was unavailable for some donors at each locus, so association tests used only the typed subset. The classifier was reported to diagnose cytomegalovirus status with high specificity and sensitivity in both the original cohort and the validation cohort. At a false discovery rate of 0.05, a later analysis linked some 17,000 TCR beta sequences to specific HLA alleles. In a later analysis, TCR association rates were found to vary across HLA loci, with the most associated TCRs seen for DRB1 alleles and the fewest for HLA-C alleles. When HLA alleles, especially DR and DQ, strongly co-occurred, TCR associations were difficult to assign to individual alleles. In the study, some 160 TCR beta chains were listed as associated with cytomegalovirus. In vitro tests confirmed that a few of the cytomegalovirus-associated TCR beta chains recognize cytomegalovirus antigens.

Based on the germline V gene, the CDR1 and CDR2 sequences are SGHTA and FQGNSA. CDR3 length: 16 amino acids, cysteine to phenylalanine. The read is trimmed to its CDR3 DNA, 48 bases read in frame from base 1. The V end loses 1 base and the J end loses 2 bases, and a stretch of 12 bases separates them. The library came from the immunoSEQ multiplex PCR assay. A mixture of 60 forward primers for TCR Vbeta segments and 13 reverse primers for TCR Jbeta segments was used in the multiplex PCR. The CDR3 region of rearranged TCR beta genes was amplified from genomic DNA by a multiplex PCR assay. On the Illumina HiSeq System, the amplified TCR beta libraries were sequenced as 87-base-pair reads. The original pipeline was this. A later analysis tallied roughly 80 million unique TCR beta chains across the 666 repertoires, and around 10 million of those chains were shared by two or more donors. Raw reads were error-corrected and collapsed into unique sequences with a nearest-neighbor algorithm that merged closely related sequences to remove PCR and sequencing errors. CDR3 sequences were aligned to IMGT reference sequences to assign V, D and J gene segments. Each retained sequence needed at least a six-nucleotide match to both a V gene segment and a J gene segment. A rearrangement counted as productive if the CDR3 had no stop codons and remained in frame with V and J, and every other rearrangement counted as non-productive. Following IMGT convention, CDR3 was defined as the stretch from the second conserved V-encoded cysteine up to the conserved J-encoded phenylalanine. Sequences without an unambiguous match to a single V gene segment were excluded from the earlier analysis of a few hundred of the donors. An earlier analysis of 500 to 600 of the donors classified V segments as functional when productive rearrangements were above 56.7% and as segregating when the standard deviation between donors was above 5%. A statistical classification framework was developed to diagnose cytomegalovirus status using the catalog of TCR beta chain sequences. In a later analysis, TCR nucleotide sequences were compared against IMGT/GENE-DB human TR gene sequences so that V and J genes could be assigned. A later analysis assigned CDR3 sequences and most-parsimonious VDJ recombination scenarios with the TCRdist pipeline. In a later analysis, each TCR beta chain was defined by its CDR3 amino acid sequence together with its V-gene family, and reads without a unique V-gene family were excluded. A later analysis removed 592 highly shared, low-generation-probability nucleotide sequences to deal with suspected cross-contamination and a sequencing artifact. In a later analysis, a clonal expansion index was calculated for each public chain from normalized within-repertoire ranks of inferred template counts. In a later analysis, generation probabilities were computed with a VDJ recombination model fitted to out-of-frame rearrangements, and the resulting probabilities were checked against IGoR. A later analysis scored TCR-TCR, TCR-HLA and TCR-CMV co-occurrence with hypergeometric tests, applying a repertoire-size bias correction to TCR pairs. False discovery rates were estimated in a later analysis by permuting HLA or CMV assignments 20 times. A later analysis grouped co-occurring TCRs with DBSCAN, adding TCRdist sequence similarity when clustering within HLA-allele-positive subsets. Repertoires with fewer than 30,000 or more than 120,000 public chains were left out of co-occurrence clustering, as were five repertoires with anomalous nucleotide sharing. TCRdb took over this immuneACCESS table, retaining in-frame rearrangements with V and J assigned. Such tables are incomplete; in checked studies, under half of the missing clones stem from an unresolved V gene, and the remainder is unexplained. The V and J calls and clone size come from that table; D and trimming were worked out from the DNA. The sample contains 150,000 to 200,000 clones, roughly 80% of them found a single time. The ten largest clones capture 4.1% of the sample.

Points on this clone: It has no known antigen specificity. Base quality data are lacking; no much larger clone is found one base away.

In total, approximately 610 healthy bone marrow donors made up the cohort. All cohort members were sampled while nominally healthy, although unrecorded immune exposures were likely present. The donor was CMV seropositive and belonged to the group of more than 250 seropositive cohort members. A peripheral blood sample was provided by each donor, and peripheral blood mononuclear cells were used for TCR beta sequencing. The Qiagen DNeasy Blood Extraction Kit was used to extract genomic DNA from the blood cell samples. The source is a man aged 50 to 59 in good health and CMV-seropositive. Recombination joined TRBV7-2 with TRBJ1-5; TRBD1 might be the D gene, on 6 matching bases. The material sequenced was PBMCs. The CDR3: CASSLGTGFGNQPQHF. The DNA reads as follows: TGTGCCAGCAGCTTAGGAACAGGGTTTGGCAATCAGCCCCAGCATTTT.